The 3 T cell receptor beta chains below all came from one sample that was sequenced in a study of blood T cell repertoires in COVID-19. Data came from immunoSEQ multiplex PCR; TCRdb stores just in-frame clones and leaves some out. The sample carries 60,000 to 80,000 clones, 80% recorded once. Sequenced material: peripheral blood. The source is a man between 50 and 59 years old with COVID-19, enrolled during active disease.

V gene TRBV6-6 combines with J gene TRBJ1-5; D unclear. CDR1 and CDR2 from the germline V gene are MNHNY and SVGAGI (reference sequence). The CDR3 has 14 residues. The germline V and J ends were trimmed by 0 bases and 6 bases, with 9 bases remaining between them. The CDR3 nucleotides are TGTGCCAGCAGTTACTCGCAGGAGGGTCAGCCCCAGCATTTT. It is translated as CASSYSQEGQPQHF.

The chain has TRBV7-2 and TRBJ1-3, with no clear D. Germline V CDR1 and CDR2: SGHTA, FQGNSA. Trimming left V 5 bases short and J 4 bases short, with 15 bases between. The CDR3 has 15 residues. The CDR3 DNA sequence: TGTGCCAGCAGCCCCGCCCGGGGAGGCGGAAACACCATATATTTT. It is translated as CASSPARGGGNTIYF.

The V gene is TRBV19, the J gene TRBJ1-5; D call uncertain. From germline, CDR1 is LNHDA and CDR2 SQIVND (reference sequence). The length of the CDR3 is 13 residues. Trimming removed 2 bases at V and 5 bases at J, with 7 bases between. CDR3 in DNA: TGTGCCAGTAGTATACTGCGGGATCAGCCCCAGCATTTT. Translating it yields CASSILRDQPQHF.